These 26 T cell receptor beta chains were sequenced from one sample in a study of cytomegalovirus exposure and HLA in healthy donors. PCR used 60 Vbeta primers and 13 Jbeta primers. Here immunoSEQ multiplex PCR was the method, and the copy in TCRdb shows in-frame clones only, minus some. Altogether 130,000 or so clones are present, around 72% being singletons, with the ten largest covering more than 7%. Material for sequencing was PBMCs. These receptors were obtained from a woman in her forties or fifties in good health and CMV-seropositive.

The genes are TRBV11-3 and TRBJ2-3, with TRBD2 as a possible D gene (5 bases). Germline CDR1 and CDR2: SGHNT and YENEEA. V lost 3 bases and J lost 0, with 7 bases in between. CDR3 length equals 14 residues. Here the CDR3 reads CASSLRTSTDTQYF. The CDR3 nucleotides read TGTGCCAGCAGCTTGAGGACTAGCACAGATACGCAGTATTTT.

This chain links TRBV7-9 with TRBJ2-7, with D perhaps matching TRBD1 (6 bases). This CDR3 is built from 15 residues. Germline V gives CDR1 SEHNR, CDR2 FQNEAQ (reference sequence). The ends were cut back, 5 bases at V and 1 base at J, with 15 bases in the middle. The CDR3 here is CASSDYRERSYEQYF. The CDR3 DNA reads as TGTGCCAGCAGCGATTACAGGGAAAGGTCCTACGAGCAGTACTTC.

The rearrangement links TRBV7-2 to TRBJ2-3; D is ambiguous. The CDR3 spans 11 residues. The V end lost 6 bases, the J end lost 2 bases, and 3 bases lay between the germline ends. Per the germline V gene, CDR1 is SGHTA and CDR2 is FQGNSA. Written as DNA, the CDR3 is TGTGCCAGCAGGTACACAGATACGCAGTATTTT. Protein product: CASRYTDTQYF.

Concerning this clone itself: Relative to the germline gene, one junction end is altered; a read error may explain this. The CDR3 reads CASSWDRGQFNF. The CDR3, as DNA: TGTGCCAGCAGCTGGGACAGGGGGCAATTTAACTTC. The rearrangement joins TRBV7-9 to TRBJ2-7, with 12 bases lining up with TRBD1. This CDR3 has 12 residues. Germline CDR1 and CDR2: SEHNR and FQNEAQ (reference sequence).

This chain joins TRBV5-1 and TRBJ2-5; D is perhaps TRBD2 (5 bases). The V end was cut by 0 bases, the J end by 4 bases, with 10 bases between. This CDR3 has 14 amino acids. Germline V gene lookup returns CDR1 SGHRS and CDR2 YFSETQ. CDR3 bases: TGCGCCAGCAGCTTGGCAGGACTGCGAGAGACCCAGTACTTC. Its protein product is CASSLAGLRETQYF.

J is TRBJ2-7 and V is TRBV7-9; weak D call: TRBD1 (5 bases). Germline CDR1 is SEHNR and CDR2 is FQNEAQ (reference sequence). The CDR3 covers 14 residues. V gave up 4 bases and J gave up 0 bases, with 10 bases separating them. Written as DNA, the CDR3 is TGTGCCAGCAGCTGGGGCTACTACTCCTACGAGCAGTACTTC. The encoded protein is CASSWGYYSYEQYF.

Comments on this clone: Other DNA variants within this sample encode the same CDR3. This chain uses TRBV5-4 with TRBJ2-7; 9 nucleotides line up with TRBD1. V shed 4 bases, J shed 5 bases, and the junction held 7 bases outside the gene matches. Germline CDR1 is SGHNT and CDR2 is YYREEE (reference sequence). There are 14 residues in the CDR3. The CDR3: CASSADRGRDEQYF. In nucleotides, the CDR3 is TGTGCCAGCAGCGCGGACAGGGGAAGGGACGAGCAGTACTTC.

This chain links TRBV5-1 with TRBJ1-3; D is undetermined. Germline V lookup: CDR1 SGHRS, CDR2 YFSETQ. V lost 4 bases to trimming and J lost 0 bases, with 11 bases between them. This CDR3 is 15 amino acids long. The CDR3 DNA follows: TGCGCCAGCAGCCCGGCGGGCGGCTCTGGAAACACCATATATTTT. This gives the protein CASSPAGGSGNTIYF.

The V gene is TRBV9, the J gene TRBJ2-3; TRBD2 matches at 8 bases. Germline-derived CDR1 and CDR2 are SGDLS and YYNGEE. V lost 2 bases and J lost 4; bases outside the gene matches: 6. This CDR3 comprises 15 residues. The CDR3: CASSVEAGDADTQYF. The CDR3 coding sequence is TGTGCCAGCAGCGTGGAAGCGGGGGATGCAGATACGCAGTATTTT.

This clone showed up just once. This chain joins TRBV10-1 and TRBJ2-7, with TRBD2 identical over 11 bases. With 3 bases clipped from V and 3 bases from J, the junction kept 4 bases outside the gene matches. The CDR3 is 15 residues long. The V gene's germline CDR1 is WNHNN and CDR2 SYGVQD (reference sequence). CDR3 bases: TGCGCCAGCAGTGAAAGCCTAGCGGGAGGCTACGAGCAGTACTTC. Residues: CASSESLAGGYEQYF.

The chain uses TRBV5-1 and TRBJ2-1, with D tentatively TRBD1 (5 bases). The CDR3 spans 15 residues. Between the trimmed V and J ends, which lost 7 bases and 0 bases, there was a span of 14 bases. Germline V CDR1 and CDR2: SGHRS, YFSETQ. The CDR3 is CASRQGSSSYNEQFF. In nucleotides, the CDR3 is TGCGCCAGCCGGCAGGGCTCGAGCTCCTACAATGAGCAGTTCTTC.

The V gene is TRBV19, the J gene TRBJ1-5; 8 nucleotides line up with TRBD1. The CDR3 consists of 16 residues. V gave up 4 bases and J gave up 7 bases; unmatched junction bases: 12. Germline CDR1 is LNHDA and CDR2 is SQIVND (reference sequence). The CDR3, as DNA: TGTGCCAGTAGTAAGGGGGGACAGGCGCTCCCGCAGCCCCAGCATTTT. Protein: CASSKGGQALPQPQHF.

The J gene is TRBJ2-3, the V gene TRBV29-1, with TRBD2 identical over 8 bases. CDR1 is SQVTM, CDR2 ANQGSEA, per germline. With V trimmed by 4 bases and J by 10 bases, 10 bases remained unmatched. The CDR3 sequence is 13 residues long. CDR3 sequence (DNA): TGCAGCGTTGGCGGACTAGCTGTTATCCCGCAGTATTTT. This encodes CSVGGLAVIPQYF.

This clone was picked up a small number of times. V usage is TRBV7-8 and J usage is TRBJ2-7; TRBD2 might be the D (6 bases). CDR3 size: 15 residues. Germline V gives CDR1 SGHVS, CDR2 FQNEAQ. V shed 1 base and J shed 4 bases, with 14 bases lying between them. The CDR3 DNA reads as TGTGCCAGCAGCTTAGAAGGGAGTAGCGGATACGAGCAGTACTTC. It translates to CASSLEGSSGYEQYF.

This chain joins TRBV6-1 and TRBJ2-7; D call uncertain. V was cut by 1 base and J by 2 bases, with 12 bases left in between. Germline CDR1 and CDR2: MNHNS and SASEGT. This CDR3 has 15 amino acids. DNA of the CDR3: TGTGCCAGCAGTGAAGGTTCAGAACCCCCCTACGAGCAGTACTTC. Its translation: CASSEGSEPPYEQYF.

The chain carries TRBV5-1 and TRBJ2-5; TRBD2 might be the D (6 bases). This CDR3 has 15 residues. Per the germline V gene, CDR1 is SGHRS and CDR2 is YFSETQ. Trimming pared 2 bases from V and 3 bases from J, leaving 14 bases between. The CDR3 here is CASSLPSGGEETQYF. CDR3 in DNA: TGCGCCAGCAGCTTACCTTCAGGCGGGGAAGAGACCCAGTACTTC. The variable domain in full, with the rest retrieved from reference TRBV5-1 and TRBJ2-5, is KAGVTQTPRYLIKTRGQQVTLSCSPISGHRSVSWYQQTPGQGLQFLFEYFSETQRNKGNFPGRFSGRQFSNSRSEMNVSTLELGDSALYLCASSLPSGGEETQYFGPGTRLLVL.

The chain recombines TRBV7-3 with TRBJ2-1; 11 nucleotides agree with TRBD2. The CDR3 loop spans 16 amino acids. Germline lookup yields CDR1 SGHTA and CDR2 FQGTGA. J gave up 2 bases and V 1 base, and 1 base lay outside the gene matches. The CDR3 DNA sequence: TGTGCCAGCAGCTTAAAGGGACTAGCGGCCTACAATGAGCAGTTCTTC. It specifies CASSLKGLAAYNEQFF.

The chain has TRBV7-3 and TRBJ1-1, with 7 bases matching TRBD1. The length of the CDR3 is 13 residues. CDR1 and CDR2 from the germline V gene are SGHTA and FQGTGA. V lost 8 bases and J lost 11; bases outside the gene matches: 14. In DNA, the CDR3 is TGTGCCAGCGCTGAGGGGCACACAGGGGTCGCTTTCTTT. Encoded protein: CASAEGHTGVAFF.

The chain uses TRBV29-1 and TRBJ2-1, with D possibly TRBD2 on 6 matching bases. The CDR3 is 13 residues long. Trimming took off 6 bases at V and 7 bases at J, with 16 bases between the two ends. The germline V gene encodes CDR1 SQVTM and CDR2 ANQGSEA. CDR3 region: CSVTLAQRNEQFF. In DNA form, the CDR3 reads TGCAGCGTAACCCTAGCGCAACGGAATGAGCAGTTCTTC.

The rearrangement links TRBV5-1 to TRBJ2-2, with 9 positions matching TRBD2. Germline values: CDR1 SGHRS, CDR2 YFSETQ. The V segment lost 0 bases and the J segment 6 bases; nucleotides outside the gene matches: 6. This CDR3 region has 16 residues. This chain's CDR3 is CASSLASGRTAGELFF. The CDR3 coding sequence is TGCGCCAGCAGCTTGGCGAGCGGGAGGACCGCCGGGGAGCTGTTTTTT.

The chain has TRBV20-1 and TRBJ2-1; D call uncertain. The CDR3 contains 10 residues. V lost 3 bases, J lost 15 bases, and 12 bases lay in between. Germline CDR1 is DFQATT and CDR2 is SNEGSKA (reference sequence). The CDR3 sequence: CSASGRGGFF. The CDR3 DNA reads as TGCAGTGCTAGCGGCCGCGGCGGGTTCTTC.

The chain couples TRBV28 to TRBJ2-1, with 8 bases aligning to TRBD2. J gave up 1 base and V 6 bases, and 5 bases lay outside the gene matches. The germline CDR1 and CDR2 sequences are MDHEN and SYDVKM. The CDR3 extends over 15 amino acids. The CDR3 bases are TGTGCCAGCAGGAGCACTAGCGGTTCCTACAATGAGCAGTTCTTC. This encodes CASRSTSGSYNEQFF.

The chain couples TRBV5-5 to TRBJ2-5; possibly TRBD2 for D (6 bases). CDR3 length: 12 residues. V lost 4 bases and J 3 bases, leaving 7 bases between the germline ends. Per germline, CDR1 SGHKS and CDR2 YYEKEE (reference sequence). CDR3 in amino acids: CASSPGEETQYF. The CDR3 region has the DNA TGTGCCAGCAGCCCGGGGGAAGAGACCCAGTACTTC.

The rearrangement uses TRBV7-3 and TRBJ2-3; TRBD1 is a possible D gene (6 bases). Trimming took 5 bases from V and 2 from J, leaving 11 bases between them. Germline assignment: CDR1 SGHTA and CDR2 FQGTGA. This CDR3 is 14 amino acids long. CDR3 amino acids: CASSRHRDTDTQYF. CDR3 coding DNA: TGTGCCAGCAGCCGCCACAGGGACACAGATACGCAGTATTTT.

This clone was counted only a few times. V usage is TRBV7-8 and J usage is TRBJ2-4, with D possibly TRBD1 on 6 matching bases. Germline V gives CDR1 SGHVS, CDR2 FQNEAQ. V lost 3 bases, J lost 2 bases, and 11 bases lay in between. The CDR3 sequence is 15 residues long. For the CDR3, the DNA is TGTGCCAGCAGCTTGGGACACCCCACCAAAAACATTCAGTACTTC. This encodes CASSLGHPTKNIQYF.

This sequence joins TRBV5-1 and TRBJ1-1; D perhaps matches TRBD1 (6 bases). The CDR3 is 14 residues long. The germline CDR1 and CDR2 sequences are SGHRS and YFSETQ. The germline V and J ends were trimmed by 0 bases and 5 bases, with 11 bases remaining between them. The CDR3 spells CASSLGGHQTEAFF. CDR3 nucleotides: TGCGCCAGCAGCTTGGGGGGACACCAAACTGAAGCTTTCTTT.